The 13 T cell receptor beta chains listed next were all sequenced from one sample in a study of blood T cell repertoires in COVID-19. Repertoires were generated with immunoSEQ multiplex PCR, while TCRdb's copy carries only in-frame clones and drops some. This sample has 100,000 or so clones, with more than 70% found just once. The specimen sequenced was peripheral blood. The origin of the receptors is a human donor in a cohort sampled during active COVID-19.

This clone was seen more than once but under ten times. The rearrangement uses TRBV25-1 and TRBJ2-2; 11 positions agree with TRBD1. V shed 4 bases and J 0 bases; nucleotides not matched to a gene: 7. CDR3 length equals 18 residues. CDR1 and CDR2 (germline): MGHDK, SYGVNS. CDR3 protein: CASSASPGQGANTGELFF. CDR3 DNA: TGTGCCAGCAGTGCCAGTCCGGGACAGGGGGCGAACACCGGGGAGCTGTTTTTT.

This chain links TRBV11-2 with TRBJ2-6; D not certain. The CDR3 totals 15 residues. Trimming took off 3 bases at V and 0 bases at J, with 6 bases between the two ends. CDR1 is SGHAT, CDR2 FQNNGV, per germline. The DNA for the CDR3 is TGTGCCAGCAGCTTGTGGGCCTCTGGGGCCAACGTCCTGACTTTC. Amino acid sequence: CASSLWASGANVLTF.

This chain connects TRBV13 to TRBJ1-5; tentatively, D is TRBD1 (6 bases). This CDR3 contains 15 residues. Germline loops: CDR1 PRHDT, CDR2 FYEKMQ (reference sequence). Between the trimmed V and J ends, which lost 5 bases and 6 bases, there was a span of 17 bases. The DNA for the CDR3 is TGTGCCAGCAGCCCCGTCCACAGGGTAGGTCAGCCCCAGCATTTT. This sequence encodes CASSPVHRVGQPQHF. Full variable domain (missing parts from reference TRBV13 and TRBJ1-5): AAGVIQSPRHLIKEKRETATLKCYPIPRHDTVYWYQQGPGQDPQFLISFYEKMQSDKGSIPDRFSAQQFSDYHSELNMSSLELGDSALYFCASSPVHRVGQPQHFGDGTRLSIL.

The chain couples TRBV7-2 to TRBJ2-2, with 7 bases that match TRBD2. Germline CDR1 SGHTA, CDR2 FQGNSA. The CDR3 runs to 16 residues. J lost 5 bases, V lost 0 bases, and 6 bases had no gene match. The CDR3 region has the DNA TGTGCCAGCAGCTTAGCCCCCGGGAGGCGGACCGGGGAGCTGTTTTTT. Its translation: CASSLAPGRRTGELFF.

The chain recombines TRBV6-5 with TRBJ1-1; 8 nucleotides agree with TRBD1. J lost 12 bases, V lost 5 bases, and 8 bases had no gene match. This CDR3 is 12 amino acids long. Germline loops: CDR1 MNHEY, CDR2 SVGAGI. DNA for the CDR3: TGTGCCAGCAGTCCACGGACAGGGTCGACTTTCTTT. Protein: CASSPRTGSTFF.

The rearrangement uses TRBV6-2 or TRBV6-3 and TRBJ2-1; 16 nucleotides line up with TRBD2. Germline assignment: CDR1 MNHEY and CDR2 SVGEGT. The CDR3 spans 15 residues. Losses at the gene ends were 2 bases for V and 15 bases for J; bases not matched to a gene: 7. The CDR3 loop is CASSYMGLAGGPTFF. CDR3 nucleotide sequence: TGTGCCAGCAGTTACATGGGACTAGCGGGAGGGCCTACGTTCTTC.

This sequence joins TRBV6-1 and TRBJ2-7; D might be TRBD2 (5 bases). Germline V gives CDR1 MNHNS, CDR2 SASEGT. The V gene lost 2 bases and the J gene lost 5 bases, with 10 bases spanning the gap. The CDR3 length is 13 residues. CDR3: CASSETGYNEQYF. The DNA of the CDR3 is TGTGCCAGCAGTGAAACGGGGTACAACGAGCAGTACTTC.

The chain joins TRBV7-9 to TRBJ2-1; D ambiguous. The germline V and J ends were trimmed by 7 bases and 15 bases, with 19 bases remaining between them. The CDR3 consists of 12 residues. Germline lookup yields CDR1 SEHNR and CDR2 FQNEAQ (reference sequence). The DNA for the CDR3 is TGTGCCAGCATCGATACATTTGATAAGCGGTTCTTC. Translated: CASIDTFDKRFF.

This sequence joins TRBV6-1 and TRBJ1-5, with D uncertain. Germline V gives CDR1 MNHNS, CDR2 SASEGT. This CDR3 is built from 13 residues. Deletions cut 3 bases from V and 3 bases from J, with 6 bases between. CDR3 sequence (DNA): TGTGCCAGCAGTGATCGGGTCAATCAGCCCCAGCATTTT. This translates into CASSDRVNQPQHF.

V usage is TRBV11-2 and J usage is TRBJ2-1; 9 bases are shared with TRBD2. CDR3 size: 17 residues. The germline CDR1 and CDR2 sequences are SGHAT and FQNNGV. Losses at the gene ends were 5 bases for V and 7 bases for J; bases not matched to a gene: 15. As DNA, the CDR3 is TGTGCCAGCAGCCCAATCCCGGCTAGCGGGACGTGGAATGAGCAGTTCTTC. It specifies CASSPIPASGTWNEQFF. The whole variable domain, filled in from reference TRBV11-2 and TRBJ2-1, reads EAGVAQSPRYKIIEKRQSVAFWCNPISGHATLYWYQQILGQGPKLLIQFQNNGVVDDSQLPKDRFSAERLKGVDSTLKIQPAKLEDSAVYLCASSPIPASGTWNEQFFGPGTRLTVL.

The J gene is TRBJ2-3, the V gene TRBV19; perhaps TRBD1 as D (5 bases). CDR3 size: 15 residues. The V end lost 1 base, the J end lost 0 bases, and 8 bases lay between the germline ends. Per the germline V gene, CDR1 is LNHDA and CDR2 is SQIVND (reference sequence). The CDR3 region has the DNA TGTGCCAGTAGTATAGGCCAGGGTAGCACAGATACGCAGTATTTT. It translates to CASSIGQGSTDTQYF.

The chain is built from TRBV4-1 and TRBJ2-2, with 10 nucleotides matching TRBD2. V lost 8 bases and J lost 5; bases outside the gene matches: 8. Looked up from germline, CDR1 is MGHRA and CDR2 is YSYEKL. CDR3 length: 15 residues. The CDR3 reads CASSKAGGRTGELFF. Here the CDR3 DNA reads TGCGCCAGCTCAAAAGCGGGGGGGCGAACCGGGGAGCTGTTTTTT.

This clone was observed a few times. The chain links TRBV5-1 to TRBJ1-2, with 7 bases identical to TRBD1. V was clipped by 2 bases and J by 7 bases; unmatched bases: 8. CDR3 length equals 14 residues. Germline V gene lookup returns CDR1 SGHRS and CDR2 YFSETQ. The CDR3, as DNA: TGCGCCAGCAGCTTAGGAGACAGGGCTACTGGCTACACCTTC. Amino acid sequence: CASSLGDRATGYTF.